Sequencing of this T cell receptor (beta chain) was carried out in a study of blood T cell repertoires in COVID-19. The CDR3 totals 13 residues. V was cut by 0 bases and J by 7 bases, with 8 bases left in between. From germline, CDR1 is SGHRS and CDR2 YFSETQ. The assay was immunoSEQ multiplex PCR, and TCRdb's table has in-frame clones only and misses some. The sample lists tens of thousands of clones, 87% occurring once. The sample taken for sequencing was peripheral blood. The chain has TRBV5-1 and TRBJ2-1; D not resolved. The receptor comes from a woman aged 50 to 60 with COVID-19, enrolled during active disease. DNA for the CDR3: TGCGCCAGCAGCTTGGAGCCCTGGAATGAGCAGTTCTTC. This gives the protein CASSLEPWNEQFF. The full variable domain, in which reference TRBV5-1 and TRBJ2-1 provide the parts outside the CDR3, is KAGVTQTPRYLIKTRGQQVTLSCSPISGHRSVSWYQQTPGQGLQFLFEYFSETQRNKGNFPGRFSGRQFSNSRSEMNVSTLELGDSALYLCASSLEPWNEQFFGPGTRLTVL.